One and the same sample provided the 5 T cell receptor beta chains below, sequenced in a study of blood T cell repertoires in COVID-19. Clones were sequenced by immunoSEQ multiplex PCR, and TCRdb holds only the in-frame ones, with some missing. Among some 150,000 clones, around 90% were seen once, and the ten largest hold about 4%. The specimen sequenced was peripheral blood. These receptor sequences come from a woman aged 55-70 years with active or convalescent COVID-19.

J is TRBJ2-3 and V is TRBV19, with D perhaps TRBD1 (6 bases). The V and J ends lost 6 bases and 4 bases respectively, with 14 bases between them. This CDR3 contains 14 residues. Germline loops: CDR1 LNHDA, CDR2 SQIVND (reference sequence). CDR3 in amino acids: CASSLNTGPDTQYF. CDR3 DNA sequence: TGTGCCAGTAGCCTAAACACAGGGCCAGATACGCAGTATTTT.

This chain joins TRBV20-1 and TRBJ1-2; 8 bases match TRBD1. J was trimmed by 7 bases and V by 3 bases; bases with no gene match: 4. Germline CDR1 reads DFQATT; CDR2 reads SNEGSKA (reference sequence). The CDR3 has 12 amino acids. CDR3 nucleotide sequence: TGCAGTGCTAGTGAGACAGGGGTTGGCTACACCTTC. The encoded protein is CSASETGVGYTF.

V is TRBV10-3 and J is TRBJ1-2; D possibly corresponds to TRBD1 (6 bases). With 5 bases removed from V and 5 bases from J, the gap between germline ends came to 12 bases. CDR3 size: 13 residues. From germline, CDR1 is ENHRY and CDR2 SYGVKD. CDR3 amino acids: CAISTGQPYGYTF. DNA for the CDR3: TGTGCCATCAGTACCGGACAGCCATATGGCTACACCTTC.

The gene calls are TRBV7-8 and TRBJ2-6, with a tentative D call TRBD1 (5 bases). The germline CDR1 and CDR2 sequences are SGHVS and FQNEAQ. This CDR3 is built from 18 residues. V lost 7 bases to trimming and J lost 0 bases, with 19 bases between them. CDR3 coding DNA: TGTGCCAGCACCTCAGGCCAGGGTCTAAGCTCTGGGGCCAACGTCCTGACTTTC. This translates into CASTSGQGLSSGANVLTF.

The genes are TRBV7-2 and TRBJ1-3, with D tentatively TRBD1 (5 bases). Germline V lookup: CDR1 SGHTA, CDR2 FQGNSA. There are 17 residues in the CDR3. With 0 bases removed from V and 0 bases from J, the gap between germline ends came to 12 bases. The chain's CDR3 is CASSLAAGPYSGNTIYF. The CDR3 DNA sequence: TGTGCCAGCAGCTTAGCCGCAGGGCCCTACTCTGGAAACACCATATATTTT. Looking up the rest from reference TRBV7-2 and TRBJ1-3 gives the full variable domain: GAGVSQSPSNKVTEKGKDVELRCDPISGHTALYWYRQSLGQGLEFLIYFQGNSAPDKSGLPSDRFSAERTGGSVSTLTIQRTQQEDSAVYLCASSLAAGPYSGNTIYFGEGSWLTVV.